The 6 T cell receptor beta chains listed next were all sequenced from one sample in a study of vaccination effects on CD4 cells after COVID-19. Using immunoSEQ multiplex PCR, the repertoire was profiled, and TCRdb retains in-frame clones only, with some absent. Among about 74,000 clones listed, approximately 80% were seen once. Subsequent to a culture period of about ten days, CD4+ T cells were isolated. The antigens for these receptors are not known. The material sequenced was CD4+ T cells from PBMCs cultured without peptide, taken before COVID-19 vaccination. The receptors originated from a human donor who received a COVID-19 vaccine.

The chain carries TRBV19 and TRBJ1-2; TRBD1 matches at 10 bases. The CDR3 contains 15 residues. CDR1 is LNHDA, CDR2 SQIVND, per germline (reference sequence). J lost 5 bases, V lost 7 bases, and 10 bases had no gene match. DNA of the CDR3: TGTGCCAGTACTCCTTCCGGGACAGGGGAGTATGGCTACACCTTC. The encoded protein is CASTPSGTGEYGYTF. Using reference TRBV19 and TRBJ1-2 for the parts outside the CDR3, the full variable domain is DGGITQSPKYLFRKEGQNVTLSCEQNLNHDAMYWYRQDPGQGLRLIYYSQIVNDFQKGDIAEGYSVSREKKESFPLTVTSAQKNPTAFYLCASTPSGTGEYGYTFGSGTRLTVV.

Only one count was recorded for this clone. The gene calls are TRBV5-8 and TRBJ1-6; 9 bases are a match to TRBD1. CDR1 and CDR2 (germline): SGHTS, YDEGEE. This CDR3 has 14 amino acids. The junction had 10 bases not matched to a gene; V was cut back by 4 bases and J by 14 bases. The CDR3 nucleotides read TGTGCCAGCAGCCGGGGACAGGGCCCAGGGGCCCTCCACTTT. Its translation: CASSRGQGPGALHF.

This clone occurred a few times. This chain connects TRBV5-5 to TRBJ2-4; TRBD2 might be the D (6 bases). V lost 1 base, J lost 6 bases, and 14 bases lay in between. Germline CDR1 reads SGHKS; CDR2 reads YYEKEE (reference sequence). This CDR3 contains 15 residues. The DNA of the CDR3 is TGTGCCAGCAGCTTGATACCGGGCGGGGCAAACATTCAGTACTTC. This sequence encodes CASSLIPGGANIQYF.

The V and J genes are TRBV6-5 and TRBJ2-2; D may match TRBD1 or TRBD2 (5 bases each). The CDR3 runs 14 residues. CDR1 is MNHEY and CDR2 is SVGAGI in the germline V gene. The V gene lost 10 bases and the J gene lost 2 bases, with 14 bases spanning the gap. In DNA, the CDR3 is TGTGCCACGAGATGGGACGGCAACACCGGGGAGCTGTTTTTT. As protein: CATRWDGNTGELFF.

The CDR3 region is CASSSTGQGEMINEKLFF. Here the CDR3 DNA reads TGCGCCAGCAGCTCGACGGGACAGGGGGAAATGATTAATGAAAAACTGTTTTTT. This chain connects TRBV5-1 to TRBJ1-4, with TRBD1 matching 11 bases. V shed 3 bases and J 4 bases; nucleotides not matched to a gene: 11. Germline CDR1 reads SGHRS; CDR2 reads YFSETQ. The CDR3 totals 18 residues.

The rearrangement joins TRBV4-1 to TRBJ2-5; perhaps TRBD1 as D (6 bases). The germline gives CDR1 MGHRA, CDR2 YSYEKL. The CDR3 is 15 residues long. The ends were cut back, 1 base at V and 4 bases at J, with 13 bases in the middle. CDR3 bases: TGCGCCAGCAGCCAAGGGTCAGGGGTAGGAGAGACCCAGTACTTC. It specifies CASSQGSGVGETQYF.